One T cell receptor (beta chain) is described in this entry. The data were obtained in a study of regulatory T cells in long-lasting Graves disease. Through Arm-PCR of CDR3 regions and iRepertoire HTBI primers, TCR beta libraries were built. One entry per CDR3 protein, called by TCRdb with MiXCR from the multiplex PCR reads. The profile shows over 400,000 distinct CDR3 sequences, approximately 15% of them singletons. The time point: newly diagnosed GD, antithyroid drugs for less than 3 months. The TCR library was made from RNA that had been extracted from PBMCs in TRIzol. The junction had 6 bases not matched to a gene; V was cut back by 4 bases and J by 5 bases. This CDR3 is built from 16 residues. Germline CDR1 SGHRS, CDR2 YFSETQ. These data were also filed under a second study, of T cells in Graves' hyperthyroidism and ophthalmopathy.

The TCR originated in a woman aged 50 to 65 with Graves disease. The chain employs TRBV5-1 and TRBJ2-2, with TRBD1 matching over 12 bases. The sequences come from peripheral blood mononuclear cells (PBMCs), collected at new diagnosis, from a patient treated with antithyroid drugs. The CDR3 coding sequence is TGCGCCAGCAGCCCCGGGACAGGGGGCTATACCGGGGAGCTGTTTTTT. Translating it yields CASSPGTGGYTGELFF.